This T cell receptor (beta chain) was identified during a study of cytomegalovirus exposure and HLA in healthy donors. About the research overall: Genotyping showed roughly 81% of approximately 430 donors falling in the Caucasian-associated ancestry cluster. Findings and limits, study-wide: Later analysis suggested most CMV-associated TCR beta chains were HLA-restricted. One cluster of highly shared sequence variants probably arose as a sequencing artifact. Listed as cytomegalovirus-associated were 150 to 200 TCR beta chains.

Regarding this clone: Its antigen is as yet unknown.

V was clipped by 1 base and J by 0 bases, with 21 bases between them. The germline V gene has CDR1 SGHRS and CDR2 YFSETQ. This CDR3 is built from 19 residues. PCR involved 60 Vbeta and 13 Jbeta primers. Using immunoSEQ multiplex PCR, the repertoire was profiled, and TCRdb retains in-frame clones only, with some absent. The sample carries more than 140,000 clones, approximately 80% recorded once. The rearrangement joins TRBV5-1 to TRBJ2-3, with D unclear. The sequenced material came from PBMCs. The sequence came from a woman in her thirties or forties in good health and CMV-seronegative. CDR3 coding DNA: TGCGCCAGCAGCTTGTTTGTCCCCCGCGGTTTTATCAGCACAGATACGCAGTATTTT. Translation: CASSLFVPRGFISTDTQYF.